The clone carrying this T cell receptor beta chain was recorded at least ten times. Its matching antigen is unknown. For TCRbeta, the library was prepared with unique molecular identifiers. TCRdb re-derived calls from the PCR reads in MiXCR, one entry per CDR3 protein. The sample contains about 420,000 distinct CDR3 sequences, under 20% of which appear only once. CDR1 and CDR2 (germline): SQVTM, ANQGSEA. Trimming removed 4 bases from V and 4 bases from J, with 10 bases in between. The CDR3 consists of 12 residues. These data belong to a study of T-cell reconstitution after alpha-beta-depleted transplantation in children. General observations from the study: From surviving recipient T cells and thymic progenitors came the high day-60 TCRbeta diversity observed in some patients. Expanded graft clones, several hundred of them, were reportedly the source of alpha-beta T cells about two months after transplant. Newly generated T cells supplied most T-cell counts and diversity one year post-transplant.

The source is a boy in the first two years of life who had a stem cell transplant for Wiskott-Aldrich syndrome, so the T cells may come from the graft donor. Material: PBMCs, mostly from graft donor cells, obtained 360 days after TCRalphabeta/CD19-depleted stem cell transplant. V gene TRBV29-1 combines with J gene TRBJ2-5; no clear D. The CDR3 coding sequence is TGCAGCGTTGCCAAGACCCCAGAGACCCAGTACTTC. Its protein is CSVAKTPETQYF.